The present TCR beta chain was sequenced within a study of lymphopenia after photon versus proton radiotherapy. Whole-study findings and limits: Post-nadir diversity loss with photons came from oligoclonal expansion, particularly CD8+ Temra cells.

Trimming pared 2 bases from V and 7 bases from J, leaving 9 bases between. The CDR3 has 14 residues. Germline values: CDR1 LGHNA, CDR2 YNFKEQ. Measured with immunoSEQ multiplex PCR; TCRdb has only the in-frame clones, and not every one. The sample contains roughly 18,000 clones, approximately 86% of which appear only once. About this clone itself: What it binds is not known.

The chain recombines TRBV4-2 with TRBJ1-6; no clear D gene. This clonotype originated in a man between 65 and 80 years old with pancreatic cancer. The sample consisted of peripheral blood, taken from a patient treated with proton-based radiotherapy. CDR3: CASSQFLANSPLHF. CDR3 sequence (DNA): TGTGCCAGCAGCCAATTTTTGGCGAATTCACCCCTCCACTTT.